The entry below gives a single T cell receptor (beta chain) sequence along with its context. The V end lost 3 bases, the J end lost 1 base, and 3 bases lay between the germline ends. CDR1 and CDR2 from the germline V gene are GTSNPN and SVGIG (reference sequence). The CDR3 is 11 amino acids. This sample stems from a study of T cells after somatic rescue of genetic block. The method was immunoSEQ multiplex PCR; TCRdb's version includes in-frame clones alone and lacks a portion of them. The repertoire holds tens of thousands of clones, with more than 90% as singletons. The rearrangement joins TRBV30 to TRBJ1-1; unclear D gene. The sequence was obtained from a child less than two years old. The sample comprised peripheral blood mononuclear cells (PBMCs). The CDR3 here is CAWRGNTEAFF. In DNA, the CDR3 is TGTGCCTGGAGGGGGAACACTGAAGCTTTCTTT.